The present T cell receptor (beta chain) was sequenced within a study of control samples from healthy donors and cancer patients (dated by TCRdb to the early 2020s). Regarding this clone: Its antigen remains unidentified. The input lacks base qualities; no much larger clone sits a single base away.

Library construction relied on the immunoSEQ multiplex PCR assay. This immuneACCESS table, as held by TCRdb, lists in-frame sequences with V and J called but not all clones. Of the missing ones, under half trace to an unresolved V gene in checked studies; the others have no known cause. The sample has about 92,000 clones on record, roughly four fifths of them singletons. The top ten clones comprise over 7.5% of the sample. V and J are trimmed by 7 bases and 2 bases, and the gene matches miss 3 bases of the junction. Per the germline V gene, SQVTM is the CDR1 and ANQGSEA is the CDR2. The CDR3 contains 13 residues, cysteine and phenylalanine counted. Just CDR3 DNA is preserved here, 39 bases in frame from base 1.

The TCR sequence derives from a woman aged 60 to 75 in good health. Sequencing was carried out using blood. The chain is assembled from TRBV29-1 and TRBJ1-2, with 11 middle bases fitting TRBD1. The CDR3 in this case is CSARTGGNYGYTF. The DNA is as follows: TGCAGCGCCAGGACAGGGGGCAACTATGGCTACACCTTC.